This T cell receptor (beta chain) came from a study of vaccination effects on CD4 cells after COVID-19 (dated by TCRdb to 2021 to 2024). For the study in its entirety: In the ViraFEST assay, PBMC were stimulated with viral peptide pools, and TCR sequencing was then used to find antigen-specific CD4+ T cell clonotypes based on their expansion. Post-vaccine samples across the study were collected a median of 72 days after the second dose, with a range of 14 to 241. Each well held more than 1.5 million PBMC cultured in IMDM containing about 5.4% human AB serum, 10 IU/ml IL-2 and gentamicin, along with 8 to 10 ug/ml peptides. In both COVID-19 convalescent patients and infection-naive vaccine recipients, the study compared SARS-CoV-2 spike-specific CD4+ TCR repertoires from before mRNA vaccination with those from after it. The full study included 10 COVID-19 convalescent patients and a handful of SARS-CoV-2-naive healthy vaccine recipients. In the study, cultures from other donors were sequenced using the Oncomine TCR Beta short-read assay on an Illumina iSeq 100.

Study-level results and caveats: Clones induced by infection and clones induced by vaccination both contracted markedly at late timepoints after vaccination, which fits with T cell responses waning over time. The study was limited by a small number of convalescent patients and lacked early post-infection timepoints. Among healthy vaccine recipients, nearly all vaccine-induced clones were SARS-CoV-2 mono-reactive, and just 1 of 255 was cross-reactive with common cold coronaviruses.

To prepare the library, the immunoSEQ multiplex PCR assay was applied. TCR beta CDR3 sequencing was performed on DNA from the cultured, isolated CD4+ T cells. Per the original workflow: Non-productive TCR sequences were removed, reads were trimmed to the CDR3 region, and CDR3s of at least 7 amino acids were retained. The MANAFEST web app was used to identify antigen-specific clonotypes by comparing expansion in peptide wells with expansion in reference cultures. To be called positive, a clone needed expansion at FDR<0.05 compared with the reference and with all other wells, an odds ratio greater than 5, and a frequency greater than 0.1% in two replicate wells. Clonotypes significantly expanded in SARS-CoV-2 spike wells and in at least one common cold coronavirus spike condition were defined as cross-reactive. Using the stringdist R package, CDR3 similarity was measured by Levenshtein distance, and unrooted trees were constructed with ape in R 3.6.1. The source is immuneACCESS, and TCRdb retained only in-frame sequences with V and J called. Part of the clones is not carried over; for the studies checked, unresolved V genes explain less than half of this, and the remainder is unexplained. D and trimming were read from the DNA, whereas the V and J calls and clone size are those reported in that table. In this sample the table shows about 73,000 clones, 73% of which occur a single time. Approximately 2% of the sample belongs to the ten largest clones.

This clone has just a few counts. Its antigen remains undetermined. Base-call qualities are not available, and no considerably larger clone is one nucleotide away. After roughly 11 days of culture, CD4+ T cells were isolated with the EasySep CD4+ T cell isolation kit. Participants received two doses of either the BNT162b2 or the mRNA-1273 mRNA SARS-CoV-2 vaccine. Negative nucleocapsid antibody results before and after vaccination confirmed that the healthy vaccine recipients had no prior SARS-CoV-2 infection. Half of the culture medium was replaced with fresh IL-2-containing medium on days 3 and 7. Unless noted otherwise, every peptide stimulation condition was grown in triplicate wells. Using Ficoll-Paque Plus gradient centrifugation, PBMC were separated from whole blood and then either used fresh or cryopreserved at -140C. Genomic DNA was extracted from cultured CD4+ T cells with the QIAamp micro DNA kit.

After removal of 6 bases from V and 6 bases from J, the junction retains 6 bases not matched to a gene. The CDR3 runs 14 residues from the cysteine to the phenylalanine. Kept here is only the CDR3 DNA, which spans 42 bases and is read in frame from base 1. CDR1 and CDR2 (MNHEY, SMNVEV) derive from the germline V gene (reference sequence). This material consisted of CD4+ T cells from PBMCs cultured without peptide, taken after COVID-19 vaccination. The sequence came from a human donor who received a COVID-19 vaccine. The rearrangement combines TRBV27 with TRBJ2-1, with TRBD1 identical over 9 junction bases. The nucleotide sequence reads as follows: TGTGCCAGCAGCGAACAGGGGGCGATCAATGAGCAGTTCTTC. Its protein reads: CASSEQGAINEQFF.